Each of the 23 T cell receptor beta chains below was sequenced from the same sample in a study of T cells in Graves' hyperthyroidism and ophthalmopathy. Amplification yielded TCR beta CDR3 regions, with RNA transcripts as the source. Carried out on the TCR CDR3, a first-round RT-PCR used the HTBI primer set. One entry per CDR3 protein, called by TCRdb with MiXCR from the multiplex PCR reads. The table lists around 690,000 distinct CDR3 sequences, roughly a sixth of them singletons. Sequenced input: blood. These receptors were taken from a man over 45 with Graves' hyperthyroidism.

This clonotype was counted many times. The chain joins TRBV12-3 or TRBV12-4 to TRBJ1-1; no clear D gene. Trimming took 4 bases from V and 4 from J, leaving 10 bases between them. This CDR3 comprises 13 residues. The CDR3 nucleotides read TGTGCCAGCAGTTACCGCAGTCTCACTGAAGCTTTCTTT. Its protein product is CASSYRSLTEAFF.

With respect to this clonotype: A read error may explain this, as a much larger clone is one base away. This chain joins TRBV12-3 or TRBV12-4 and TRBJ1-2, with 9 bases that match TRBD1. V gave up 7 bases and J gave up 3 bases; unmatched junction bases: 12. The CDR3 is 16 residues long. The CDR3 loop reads CASTETGTGSDYGYTF. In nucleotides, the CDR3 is TGTGCCAGCACCGAGACCGGGACAGGGTCCGACTATGGCTACACCTTC.

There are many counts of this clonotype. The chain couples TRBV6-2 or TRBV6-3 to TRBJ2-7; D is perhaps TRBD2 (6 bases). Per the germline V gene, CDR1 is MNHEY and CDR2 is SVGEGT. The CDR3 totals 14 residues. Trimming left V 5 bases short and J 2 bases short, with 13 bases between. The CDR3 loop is CASSNGGGTYEQYF. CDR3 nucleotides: TGTGCCAGCAGTAACGGGGGTGGAACCTACGAGCAGTACTTC.

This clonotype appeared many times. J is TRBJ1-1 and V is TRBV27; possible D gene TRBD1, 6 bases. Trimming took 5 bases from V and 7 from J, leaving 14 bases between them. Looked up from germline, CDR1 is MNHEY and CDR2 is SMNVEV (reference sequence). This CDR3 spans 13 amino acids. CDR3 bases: TGTGCCAGCAGTCCACCTACGGACAGTGAAGCTTTCTTT. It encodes CASSPPTDSEAFF.

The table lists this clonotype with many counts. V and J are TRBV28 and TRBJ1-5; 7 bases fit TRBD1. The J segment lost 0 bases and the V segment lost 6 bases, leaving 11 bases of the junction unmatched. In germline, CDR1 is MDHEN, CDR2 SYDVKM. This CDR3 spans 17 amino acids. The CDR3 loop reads CASSHLQGMRSNQPQHF. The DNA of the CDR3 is TGTGCCAGCAGCCACCTACAGGGGATGCGTAGCAATCAGCCCCAGCATTTT.

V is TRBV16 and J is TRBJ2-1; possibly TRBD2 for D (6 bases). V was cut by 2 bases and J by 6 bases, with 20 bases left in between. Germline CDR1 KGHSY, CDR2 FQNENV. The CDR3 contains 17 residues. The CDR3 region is CASSQRSASTSFNEQFF. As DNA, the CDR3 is TGTGCCAGCAGCCAAAGATCGGCCTCGACTAGTTTCAATGAGCAGTTCTTC.

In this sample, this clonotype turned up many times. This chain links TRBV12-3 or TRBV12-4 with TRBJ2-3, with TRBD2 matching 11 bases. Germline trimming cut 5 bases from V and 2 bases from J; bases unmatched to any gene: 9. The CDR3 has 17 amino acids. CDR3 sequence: CASSPLRLAGYTDTQYF. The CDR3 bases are TGTGCCAGCAGTCCCCTTCGACTAGCGGGATACACAGATACGCAGTATTTT.

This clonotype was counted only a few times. CDR3 DNA: TGCAGTGCTAGAGATGAGACAGGGGGTTCCTACGAGCAGTACTTC. Protein sequence: CSARDETGGSYEQYF. The chain carries TRBV20-1 and TRBJ2-7; 9 bases align to TRBD1. The ends lost 0 bases at V and 1 base at J; junction bases unmatched: 4. The CDR3 loop spans 15 amino acids. From germline, CDR1 is DFQATT and CDR2 SNEGSKA (reference sequence).

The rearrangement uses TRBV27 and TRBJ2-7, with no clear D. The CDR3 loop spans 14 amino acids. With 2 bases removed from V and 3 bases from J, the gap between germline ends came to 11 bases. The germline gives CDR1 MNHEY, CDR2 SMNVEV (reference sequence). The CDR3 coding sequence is TGTGCCAGCAGTTTAAAAGCGTCGAACTACGAGCAGTACTTC. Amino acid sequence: CASSLKASNYEQYF.

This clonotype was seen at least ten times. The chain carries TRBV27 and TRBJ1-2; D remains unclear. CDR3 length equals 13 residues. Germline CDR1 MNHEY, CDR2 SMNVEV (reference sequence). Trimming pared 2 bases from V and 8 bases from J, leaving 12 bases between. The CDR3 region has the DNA TGTGCCAGCAGTTTAGAAAGGGTCGGAGGCTACACCTTC. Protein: CASSLERVGGYTF.

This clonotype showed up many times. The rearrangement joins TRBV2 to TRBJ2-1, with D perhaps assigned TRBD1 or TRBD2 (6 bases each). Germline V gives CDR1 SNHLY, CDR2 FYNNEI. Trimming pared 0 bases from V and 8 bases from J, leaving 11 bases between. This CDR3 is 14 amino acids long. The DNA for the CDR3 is TGTGCCAGCAGTGAAGCGGAGGGGGGCGATGAGCAGTTCTTC. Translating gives CASSEAEGGDEQFF.

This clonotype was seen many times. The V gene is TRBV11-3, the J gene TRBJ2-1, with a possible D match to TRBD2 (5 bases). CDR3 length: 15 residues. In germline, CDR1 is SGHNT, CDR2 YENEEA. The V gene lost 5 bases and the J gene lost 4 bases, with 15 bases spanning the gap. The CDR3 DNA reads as TGTGCCAGCAGCCCTAGCCTTCCCAATTACAATGAGCAGTTCTTC. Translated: CASSPSLPNYNEQFF. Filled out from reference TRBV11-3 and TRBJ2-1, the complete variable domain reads EAGVVQSPRYKIIEKKQPVAFWCNPISGHNTLYWYLQNLGQGPELLIRYENEEAVDDSQLPKDRFSAERLKGVDSTLKIQPAELGDSAVYLCASSPSLPNYNEQFFGPGTRLTVL.

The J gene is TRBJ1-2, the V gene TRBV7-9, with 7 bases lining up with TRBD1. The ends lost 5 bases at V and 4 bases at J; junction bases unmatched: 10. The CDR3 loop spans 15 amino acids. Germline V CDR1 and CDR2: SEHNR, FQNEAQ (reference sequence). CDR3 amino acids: CASSLRRDRIYGYTF. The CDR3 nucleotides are TGTGCCAGCAGCCTCCGCCGGGACAGAATCTATGGCTACACCTTC. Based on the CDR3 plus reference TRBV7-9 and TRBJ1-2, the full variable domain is DTGVSQNPRHKITKRGQNVTFRCDPISEHNRLYWYRQTLGQGPEFLTYFQNEAQLEKSRLLSDRFSAERPKGSFSTLEIQRTEQGDSAMYLCASSLRRDRIYGYTFGSGTRLTVV.

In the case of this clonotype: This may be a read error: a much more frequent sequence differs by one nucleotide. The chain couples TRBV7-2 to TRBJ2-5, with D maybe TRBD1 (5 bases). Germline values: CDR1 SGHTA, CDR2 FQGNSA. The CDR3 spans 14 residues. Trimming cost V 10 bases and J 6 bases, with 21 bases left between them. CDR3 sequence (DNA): TGTGCCAACACCCCCCCATACAGGTTGCAGACCCAGTACTTC. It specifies CANTPPYRLQTQYF.

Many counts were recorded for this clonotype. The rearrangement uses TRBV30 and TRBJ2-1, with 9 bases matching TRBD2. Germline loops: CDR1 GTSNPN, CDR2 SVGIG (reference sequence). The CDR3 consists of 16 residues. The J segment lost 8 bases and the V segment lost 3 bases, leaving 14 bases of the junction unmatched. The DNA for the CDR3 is TGTGCCTGGAGACCCGGATGGCGGGAGGGCCCCGATGAGCAGTTCTTC. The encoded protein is CAWRPGWREGPDEQFF.

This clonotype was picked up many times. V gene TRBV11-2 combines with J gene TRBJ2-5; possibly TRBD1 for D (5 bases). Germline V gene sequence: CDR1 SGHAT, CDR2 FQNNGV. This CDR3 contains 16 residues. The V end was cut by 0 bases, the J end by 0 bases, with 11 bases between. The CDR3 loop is CASSLDRTKYQETQYF. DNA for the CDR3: TGTGCCAGCAGCTTAGATCGGACAAAGTACCAAGAGACCCAGTACTTC. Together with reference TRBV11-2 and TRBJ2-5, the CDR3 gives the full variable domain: EAGVAQSPRYKIIEKRQSVAFWCNPISGHATLYWYQQILGQGPKLLIQFQNNGVVDDSQLPKDRFSAERLKGVDSTLKIQPAKLEDSAVYLCASSLDRTKYQETQYFGPGTRLLVL.

CDR3 DNA sequence: TGTGCCAGCAGTTCGGGGCTAGGAGCCGGGGAGCTGTTTTTT. Residues: CASSSGLGAGELFF. V and J are TRBV27 and TRBJ2-2; D may be TRBD1 or TRBD2 (5 bases each). V was cut by 4 bases and J by 6 bases, with 12 bases left in between. The length of the CDR3 is 14 residues. Germline V gives CDR1 MNHEY, CDR2 SMNVEV (reference sequence).

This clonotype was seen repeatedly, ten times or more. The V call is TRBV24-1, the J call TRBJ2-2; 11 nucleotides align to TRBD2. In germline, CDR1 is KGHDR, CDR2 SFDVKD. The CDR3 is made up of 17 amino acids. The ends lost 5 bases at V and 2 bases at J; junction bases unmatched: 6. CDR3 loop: CATSAPGLADNTGELFF. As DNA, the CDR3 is TGTGCCACCAGTGCTCCGGGACTAGCGGATAACACCGGGGAGCTGTTTTTT.

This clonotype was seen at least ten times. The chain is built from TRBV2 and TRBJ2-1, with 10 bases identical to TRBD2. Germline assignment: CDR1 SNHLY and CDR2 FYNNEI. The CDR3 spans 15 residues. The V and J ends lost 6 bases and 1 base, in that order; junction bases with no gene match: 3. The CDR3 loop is CASRVTSGSYNEQFF. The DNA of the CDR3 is TGTGCCAGCAGGGTGACTAGCGGGTCCTACAATGAGCAGTTCTTC.

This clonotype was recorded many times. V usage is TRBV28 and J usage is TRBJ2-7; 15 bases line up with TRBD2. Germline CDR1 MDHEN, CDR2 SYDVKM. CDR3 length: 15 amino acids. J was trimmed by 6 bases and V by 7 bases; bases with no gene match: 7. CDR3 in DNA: TGTGCCAGCACCATCGGGACTAGCGGGAGGAGCGAGCAGTACTTC. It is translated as CASTIGTSGRSEQYF.

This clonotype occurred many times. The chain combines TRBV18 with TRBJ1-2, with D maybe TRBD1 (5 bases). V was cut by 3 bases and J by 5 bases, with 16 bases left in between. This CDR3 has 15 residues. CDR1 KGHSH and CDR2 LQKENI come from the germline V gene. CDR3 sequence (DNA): TGTGCCAGCTCACCGGAGAGGGACTCTTTTTATGGCTACACCTTC. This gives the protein CASSPERDSFYGYTF.

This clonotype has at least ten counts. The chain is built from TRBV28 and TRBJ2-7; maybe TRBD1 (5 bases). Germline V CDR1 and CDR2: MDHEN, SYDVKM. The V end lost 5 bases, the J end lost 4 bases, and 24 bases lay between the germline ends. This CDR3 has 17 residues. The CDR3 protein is CASSPLPYRSPSYEQYF. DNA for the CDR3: TGTGCCAGCAGTCCTTTACCTTACAGGTCACCCTCTTACGAGCAGTACTTC.

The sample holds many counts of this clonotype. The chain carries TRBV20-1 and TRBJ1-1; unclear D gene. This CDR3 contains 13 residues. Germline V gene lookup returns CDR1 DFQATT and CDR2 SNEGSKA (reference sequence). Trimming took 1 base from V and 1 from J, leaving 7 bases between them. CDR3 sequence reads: CSARGSGNTEAFF. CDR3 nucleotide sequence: TGCAGTGCTAGAGGATCCGGGAACACTGAAGCTTTCTTT.